This TCR beta chain was retrieved from a study of T-cell reconstitution after alpha-beta-depleted transplantation in children. General study points: By about two months after transplant, alpha-beta T cells reportedly arose from several hundred graft clones that had expanded. T-cell numbers and diversity, one year after transplant, stemmed largely from T cells that were newly produced. Some patients' high day-60 TCRbeta diversity was attributed to recipient cells surviving conditioning.

A single count supports this clonotype. Its antigen is still unknown. The TCRbeta library incorporated unique molecular identifiers. MiXCR, applied by TCRdb to the PCR reads, yields one record per CDR3 protein. The table shows around 580,000 distinct CDR3 sequences, with more than 20% occurring only once. In germline, CDR1 is SGHTA, CDR2 FQGNSA. This CDR3 has 16 residues. With 3 bases clipped from V and 5 bases from J, the junction kept 10 bases outside the gene matches. The source material was PBMCs, mostly from graft donor cells, sampled 360 days after TCRalphabeta/CD19-depleted stem cell transplant. The chain links TRBV7-2 to TRBJ2-3; TRBD2 aligns across 8 bases. The receptor was derived from a boy in the first two years of life who had a stem cell transplant for acute myeloid leukemia, so the T cells may come from the graft donor. The CDR3 sequence: CASSLLAGPHEDTQYF. CDR3 DNA sequence: TGTGCCAGCAGCTTGCTAGCGGGCCCGCACGAAGATACGCAGTATTTT. Full variable domain (missing parts from reference TRBV7-2 and TRBJ2-3): GAGVSQSPSNKVTEKGKDVELRCDPISGHTALYWYRQSLGQGLEFLIYFQGNSAPDKSGLPSDRFSAERTGGSVSTLTIQRTQQEDSAVYLCASSLLAGPHEDTQYFGPGTRLTVL.